This T cell receptor beta chain was recorded in a study of spatial heterogeneity in lung cancer. As to time point: sample taken at primary tumor resection. The sequenced material consisted of unsorted whole RNA from tumor, nontumor lung or frozen PBMC. In TCRdb, the 5' RACE reads were re-called with MiXCR into one record per CDR3 protein. Among about 28,000 distinct CDR3 sequences, under 8.5% were seen once, and the ten largest hold over 20%. General study findings and limits: As ubiquitous and regional nonsynonymous mutations varied, counts of ubiquitous and regional expanded TCRs tracked them, respectively. The number of expanded tumor alpha and beta chains correlated with mutation number.

About this clonotype: Its target is unknown.

The CDR3 sequence is 13 residues long. CDR1 and CDR2 from the germline V gene are MDHEN and SYDVKM. Trimming cost V 5 bases and J 4 bases, with 12 bases left between them. The sequence derives from a male donor with early-stage non-small cell lung cancer. Source: lung tumor tissue, taken at surgery. The chain joins TRBV28 to TRBJ2-7, with D unclear. DNA of the CDR3: TGTGCCAGCAGTGAAAAAGGACGGTACGAGCAGTACTTC. This translates into CASSEKGRYEQYF.